This note documents a single T cell receptor (beta chain) sequence. Other DNA sequences from this sample encode an identical CDR3 as well. Sequenced by immunoSEQ multiplex PCR; TCRdb stores in-frame clones only, minus some. This table holds fewer than 200,000 clones, roughly 93% found once. This entry belongs to a study of control samples from healthy donors and cancer patients. The V gene's germline CDR1 is SGHRS and CDR2 YFSETQ. CDR3 size: 15 residues. J was trimmed by 9 bases and V by 3 bases; bases with no gene match: 6. The sample comprised blood. The V call is TRBV5-1, the J call TRBJ1-6, with 10 bases identical to TRBD1. This TCR was recovered from a woman aged 55-70 years in good health. CDR3 coding DNA: TGCGCCAGCAGCTCCGGACAGGGGGAAAGTTCACCCCTCCACTTT. This sequence encodes CASSSGQGESSPLHF.